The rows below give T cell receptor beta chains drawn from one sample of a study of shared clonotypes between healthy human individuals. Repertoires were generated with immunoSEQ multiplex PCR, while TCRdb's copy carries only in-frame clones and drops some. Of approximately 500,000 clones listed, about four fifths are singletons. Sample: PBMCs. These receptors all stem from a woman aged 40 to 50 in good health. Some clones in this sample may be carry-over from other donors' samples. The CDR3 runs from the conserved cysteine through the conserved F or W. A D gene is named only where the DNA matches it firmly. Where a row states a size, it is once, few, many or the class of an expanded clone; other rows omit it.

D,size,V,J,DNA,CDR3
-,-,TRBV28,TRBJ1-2,TGTGCCAGCAGCCTCTCCCGGGATGACTATGGCTACACCTTC,CASSLSRDDYGYTF
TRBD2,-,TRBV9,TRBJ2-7,TGTGCCAGCAGCTTTAGCGGGAGGGACAACGAGCAGTACTTC,CASSFSGRDNEQYF
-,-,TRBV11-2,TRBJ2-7,TGTGCCAGCAGCTCAGGGTACGAGCAGTACTTC,CASSSGYEQYF
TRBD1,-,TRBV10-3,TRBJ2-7,TGTGCCATCAGTGAGTTTACAGGGGGCCCCTACGAGCAGTACTTC,CAISEFTGGPYEQYF
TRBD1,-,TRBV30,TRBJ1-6,TGTGCCTGGAGTGTAGGGGGGACAGCTCCTAAGGGGCACTTT,CAWSVGGTAPKGHF
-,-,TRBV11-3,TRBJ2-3,TGTGCCAGCAGCTTAGGGGCTAGCCCAGATACGCAGTATTTT,CASSLGASPDTQYF
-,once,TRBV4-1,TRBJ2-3,TGCGCCAGCAGCCCCATGACTAGTGCTGGCACAGATACGCAGTATTTT,CASSPMTSAGTDTQYF
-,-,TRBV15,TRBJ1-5,TGTGCCACCAGCAGAGATCGGGGGGCAGCGCAAAATCAGCCCCAGCATTTT,CATSRDRGAAQNQPQHF
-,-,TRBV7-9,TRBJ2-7,TGTGCCAGCAGCTCGGGGGGCGACCTCTACGAGCAGTACTTC,CASSSGGDLYEQYF
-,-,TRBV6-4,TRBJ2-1,TGTGCCAGCAGTTTAACTCTTCGTGACAAGCAGTTCTTC,CASSLTLRDKQFF
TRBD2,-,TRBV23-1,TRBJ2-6,TGCGCCAGCAGTCAATTGTTAGCGGGGCGGAACTCTGGGGCCAACGTCCTGACTTTC,CASSQLLAGRNSGANVLTF
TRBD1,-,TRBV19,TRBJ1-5,TGTGCCAGCCAAACAACAGGGGCTTTGGGTCAGCCCCAGCATTTT,CASQTTGALGQPQHF
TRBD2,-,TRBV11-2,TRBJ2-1,TGTGCCAGCAGCTTAGTTGGCGGGAGAGTAAACAATGAGCAGTTCTTC,CASSLVGGRVNNEQFF
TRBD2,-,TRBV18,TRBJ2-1,TGTGCCAGCTCACTTGGACTAGCGGGGTCCTACAATGAGCAGTTCTTC,CASSLGLAGSYNEQFF
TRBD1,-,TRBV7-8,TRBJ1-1,TGTGCCAGCAGCTTCACCAGGACAGGGGAATCGGTGAACACTGAAGCTTTCTTT,CASSFTRTGESVNTEAFF
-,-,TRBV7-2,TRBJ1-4,TGTGCCAGCAGCTTATTGGGAGCAACTAATGAAAAACTGTTTTTT,CASSLLGATNEKLFF
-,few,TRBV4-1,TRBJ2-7,TGCGCCAGCAGCCAATCCGGGGGCGGCGGAGGAATCTACGAGCAGTACTTC,CASSQSGGGGGIYEQYF
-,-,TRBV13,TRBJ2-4,TGTGCCAGCAGCAAGGGGGCCAAAAACATTCAGTACTTC,CASSKGAKNIQYF
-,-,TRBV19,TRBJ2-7,TGTGCCAGTAGTATAGTGCAAGGCTCCCACGAGCAGTACTTC,CASSIVQGSHEQYF
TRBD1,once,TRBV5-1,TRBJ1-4,TGCGCCAGCAGCTCGGGACAGGGGAATGAAAAACTGTTTTTT,CASSSGQGNEKLFF
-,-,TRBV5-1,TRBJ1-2,TGCGCCAGCAGCTTGGAGTCAGGGGCGTCTAGGGGCTACACCTTC,CASSLESGASRGYTF
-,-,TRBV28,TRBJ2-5,TGTGCCAGCAGTCTGGGCACGGGGAGAGAGACCCAGTACTTC,CASSLGTGRETQYF
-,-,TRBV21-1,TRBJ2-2,TGTGCCAGCACCGGGCGAGAAACCGGGGAGCTGTTTTTT,CASTGRETGELFF
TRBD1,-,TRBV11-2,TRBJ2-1,TGTGCCAGCAGCCGCACCGGGACAGGGCCCTCTGAGCAGTTCTTC,CASSRTGTGPSEQFF
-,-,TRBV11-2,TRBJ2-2,TGTGCCAGCAGCTTCGTAGGAGCGGTATCCGGGGAGCTGTTTTTT,CASSFVGAVSGELFF
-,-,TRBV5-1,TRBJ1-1,TGCGCCAGCAGCTTGGGGTCAGGGGCAAACACTGAAGCTTTCTTT,CASSLGSGANTEAFF
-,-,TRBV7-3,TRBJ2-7,TGTGCCAGCAGCTTAGACTGGGACGAGCAGTACTTC,CASSLDWDEQYF
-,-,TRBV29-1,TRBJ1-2,TGCAGCGTTGAATTAAACAGGGAGCTGGGCTATGGCTACACCTTC,CSVELNRELGYGYTF
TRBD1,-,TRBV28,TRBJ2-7,TGTGCCAGCAGAGGGGGCCGGCTATCCTACGAGCAGTACTTC,CASRGGRLSYEQYF
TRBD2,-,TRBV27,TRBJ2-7,TGTGCCAGCAGAATTAGCGGGAGTAACGAGCAGTACTTC,CASRISGSNEQYF
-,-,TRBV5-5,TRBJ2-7,TGTGCCAGCAGCTTACCATTGTGGGGGGCCATCTACGAGCAGTACTTC,CASSLPLWGAIYEQYF
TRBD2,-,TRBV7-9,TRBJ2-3,TGTGCCAGCAGCTTCCTAGCGGGAGGACCAGATACGCAGTATTTT,CASSFLAGGPDTQYF
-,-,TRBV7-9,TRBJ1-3,TGTGCCAGCAGCTCAGGTACAACTGGAAACACCATATATTTT,CASSSGTTGNTIYF
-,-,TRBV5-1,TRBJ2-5,TGCGCCAGCAGCTTGGCGTTACAGGGTCAGGGGGAGACCCAGTACTTC,CASSLALQGQGETQYF
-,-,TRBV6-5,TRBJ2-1,TGTGCCAGCAGGTACAACAGGATTACGGGAGAGCAGTTCTTC,CASRYNRITGEQFF
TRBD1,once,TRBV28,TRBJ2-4,TGTGCCAGCAGTTTTCCCTTAAACAGGGGTTTACAGTACTTC,CASSFPLNRGLQYF
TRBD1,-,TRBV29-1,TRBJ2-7,TGCAGCGTTGAGGACAGGGAATCCGAGCAGTACTTC,CSVEDRESEQYF
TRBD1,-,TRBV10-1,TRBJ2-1,TGCGCCAGCAGGAGGACCGGGACAGGGTCCAATGAGCAGTTCTTC,CASRRTGTGSNEQFF
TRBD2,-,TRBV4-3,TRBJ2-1,TGCGCCAGCAGCCAAGAGCCCCGGGGGGGCGGGGTATACAATGAGCAGTTCTTC,CASSQEPRGGGVYNEQFF
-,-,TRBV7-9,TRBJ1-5,TGTGCCAGCAGCTTAGAAATTGGGGATCAGCCCCAGCATTTT,CASSLEIGDQPQHF
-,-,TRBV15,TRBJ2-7,TGTGCCACCAGCAGAGATTTAGTTTACGAGCAGTACTTC,CATSRDLVYEQYF
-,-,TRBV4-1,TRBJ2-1,TGCGCCAGCAGCCAAGCCACCCCGATCGGTGAGCAGTTCTTC,CASSQATPIGEQFF
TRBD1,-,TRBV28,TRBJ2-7,TGTGCCAGCAGTTCCCCGGGACAGACCTACGAGCAGTACTTC,CASSSPGQTYEQYF
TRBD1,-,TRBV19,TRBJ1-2,TGTGCCAGTAGTAAGGGCCCGGGACAGGTATATGGCTACACCTTC,CASSKGPGQVYGYTF
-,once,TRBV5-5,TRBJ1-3,TGTGCCAGCAGCTTGGCCGTGGGGGGGACTGGAAACACCATATATTTT,CASSLAVGGTGNTIYF
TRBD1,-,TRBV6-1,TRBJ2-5,TGTGCCAGCAGTGAAGGGGGGACAGGGATTCAAGAGACCCAGTACTTC,CASSEGGTGIQETQYF
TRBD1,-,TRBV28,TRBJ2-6,TGTGCCAGCAGTTTAATCCAGGGGGCGTCCTCTGGGGCCAACGTCCTGACTTTC,CASSLIQGASSGANVLTF
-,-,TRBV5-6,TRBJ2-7,TGTGCCAGCAGCCGTTGGACCCCGGGCGAGCAGTACTTC,CASSRWTPGEQYF
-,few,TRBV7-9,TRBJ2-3,TGTGCCAGCAGCCTTTCGTGGGATACGCAGTATTTT,CASSLSWDTQYF
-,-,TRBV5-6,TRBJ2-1,TGTGCCAGCAGCTTGGCCTTTAGAGGGGCCAATGAGCAGTTCTTC,CASSLAFRGANEQFF